This T cell receptor (beta chain) emerged from a study of T cells in Graves' hyperthyroidism and ophthalmopathy. Regions amplified from RNA transcripts were the TCR beta CDR3 regions. TCR CDR3 underwent first-round RT-PCR with the HTBI primer set. TCRdb processed the multiplex PCR reads anew with MiXCR; each CDR3 protein has one entry. This sample yields around 380,000 distinct CDR3 sequences, of which approximately 13% are seen a single time; under 25% belongs to the top ten. Patients aged 18 to 65 had newly diagnosed hyperthyroidism of under 2 months' duration. Uncontrolled infection, other autoimmune disease, pregnancy or lactation led to exclusion. Ahead of any ophthalmopathy symptoms, the blood sample was obtained at the first diagnosis of hyperthyroidism. The CDR3 is 13 amino acids. The germline V and J ends were trimmed by 5 bases and 3 bases, with 10 bases remaining between them. Germline lookup yields CDR1 SGHNT and CDR2 YENEEA.

Whole-study results and caveats: Ophthalmopathy was separated from stable hyperthyroidism by a 13 V-J model.

This clonotype appeared many times. Antigen specificity is unknown. The specimen sequenced was blood. The V and J genes are TRBV11-3 and TRBJ2-5; a weak D match, TRBD2 (6 bases). The clonotype comes from a man in his thirties or forties with Graves' hyperthyroidism that later progressed to Graves' ophthalmopathy. CDR3 in DNA: TGTGCCAGCAGCAAAGGACTAAAAGAGACCCAGTACTTC. This sequence encodes CASSKGLKETQYF.